Shown below are 13 T cell receptor beta chains from a single sample sequenced in a study of blood T cell repertoires in COVID-19. Sequencing used immunoSEQ multiplex PCR; TCRdb keeps in-frame clones, though not all of them. The data contain over 120,000 clones, roughly 85% of them singletons. The specimen sequenced was peripheral blood. The origin of the receptors is a human donor with acute or convalescent COVID-19. The donor label of this sample is uncertain.

This clone was seen only once. CDR3 loop: CAISADSLSNQPQHF. CDR3 DNA: TGTGCCATCAGTGCTGACAGCCTAAGCAATCAGCCCCAGCATTTT. J is TRBJ1-5 and V is TRBV10-3, with a possible D match to TRBD1 (5 bases). V was clipped by 4 bases and J by 1 base, with 11 bases between them. CDR1 ENHRY and CDR2 SYGVKD come from the germline V gene. This CDR3 region has 15 residues.

This clone was detected once. V is TRBV5-6 and J is TRBJ2-3, with D maybe TRBD1 (6 bases). Germline V gene lookup returns CDR1 SGHDT and CDR2 YYEEEE. The V and J ends lost 3 bases and 0 bases respectively, with 14 bases between them. This CDR3 has 16 amino acids. DNA for the CDR3: TGTGCCAGCAGCTCGACAGGACAAGCTAGCACAGATACGCAGTATTTT. Its translation is CASSSTGQASTDTQYF.

This clone was detected once. For the CDR3, the DNA is TGTGCCAGCAGCTTAGGACAGGGGCCTAACTATGGCTACACCTTC. It encodes CASSLGQGPNYGYTF. J is TRBJ1-2 and V is TRBV7-9; 8 positions match TRBD1. Losses at the gene ends were 1 base for V and 0 bases for J; bases not matched to a gene: 1. This CDR3 region has 15 residues. CDR1 and CDR2 (germline): SEHNR, FQNEAQ (reference sequence).

This clone was recorded once. The rearrangement joins TRBV6-5 to TRBJ2-2, with D tentatively TRBD2 (6 bases). The CDR3 spans 14 residues. V was trimmed by 6 bases and J by 7 bases, leaving 15 bases between them. Germline V gives CDR1 MNHEY, CDR2 SVGAGI. This CDR3 reads CASRPAGFGGELFF. For the CDR3, the DNA is TGTGCCAGCAGACCGGCGGGGTTCGGCGGGGAGCTGTTTTTT.

Only a few counts were recorded for this clone. V gene TRBV2 combines with J gene TRBJ2-1, with 10 bases lining up with TRBD2. Germline V CDR1 and CDR2: SNHLY, FYNNEI. V was clipped by 8 bases and J by 7 bases; unmatched bases: 5. The CDR3 loop spans 13 amino acids. CDR3 sequence: CASQREGLNEQFF. CDR3 DNA: TGTGCCAGCCAGCGGGAGGGCTTGAATGAGCAGTTCTTC.

V usage is TRBV5-1 and J usage is TRBJ2-3, with TRBD2 matching 15 bases. This CDR3 contains 16 residues. Trimming removed 3 bases from V and 4 bases from J; junction bases left unmatched: 3. Germline V gene sequence: CDR1 SGHRS, CDR2 YFSETQ. The CDR3 sequence: CASSWGLAGGPDTQYF. The CDR3 nucleotides are TGCGCCAGCAGCTGGGGACTAGCGGGAGGACCAGATACGCAGTATTTT.

The chain is built from TRBV10-3 and TRBJ1-6; D call uncertain. The CDR3 totals 14 residues. V lost 4 bases and J lost 5, with 9 bases in between. Looked up from germline, CDR1 is ENHRY and CDR2 is SYGVKD. The CDR3 loop reads CAISGFSDNSPLHF. The CDR3 nucleotides read TGTGCCATCAGTGGGTTTAGTGATAATTCACCCCTCCACTTT.

J is TRBJ2-1 and V is TRBV29-1, with D possibly being TRBD2 (7 bases). Germline V gene lookup returns CDR1 SQVTM and CDR2 ANQGSEA. V lost 6 bases and J lost 8, with 32 bases in between. This CDR3 contains 18 residues. The CDR3 DNA is TGCAGCGTGGCAAGGGGGGGGTCCTGGTCTAGGTCGATAGATGAGCAGTTCTTC. Amino acids: CSVARGGSWSRSIDEQFF.

About this clone: This CDR3 is missing its conserved last phenylalanine or tryptophan, likely due to a read error. Because the CDR3's place on the DNA is in doubt, the DNA is left out and the CDR3 is given as listed by TCRdb. V usage is TRBV19 and J usage is TRBJ1-2; the table's D call, TRBD1, was not checked against the DNA. The germline V gene encodes CDR1 LNHDA and CDR2 SQIVND (reference sequence). The CDR3 spans 13 amino acids, including both terminal residues. CDR3 loop: CASGRDRNSPSLL.

This chain joins TRBV5-1 and TRBJ1-2; 8 positions agree with TRBD1. The germline V gene encodes CDR1 SGHRS and CDR2 YFSETQ. The CDR3 extends over 13 amino acids. V gave up 5 bases and J gave up 6 bases; unmatched junction bases: 6. CDR3 coding DNA: TGCGCCAGCAGTTATACAGGGGGAGATGGCTACACCTTC. This gives the protein CASSYTGGDGYTF.

This chain joins TRBV9 and TRBJ1-2; D is possibly TRBD1 (5 bases). Germline V gene lookup returns CDR1 SGDLS and CDR2 YYNGEE. The CDR3 totals 13 residues. Trimming removed 0 bases from V and 7 bases from J, with 10 bases in between. CDR3 sequence (DNA): TGTGCCAGCAGCGTAGGGGGCGGGACTGGCTACACCTTC. Translating it yields CASSVGGGTGYTF. The entire variable domain, with the rest obtained from reference TRBV9 and TRBJ1-2, is as follows: DSGVTQTPKHLITATGQRVTLRCSPRSGDLSVYWYQQSLDQGLQFLIQYYNGEERAKGNILERFSAQQFPDLHSELNLSSLELGDSALYFCASSVGGGTGYTFGSGTRLTVV.

The chain employs TRBV28 and TRBJ2-1; TRBD2 agrees at 9 bases. From germline, CDR1 is MDHEN and CDR2 SYDVKM. The V segment lost 8 bases and the J segment 10 bases; nucleotides outside the gene matches: 15. CDR3 size: 15 residues. In DNA, the CDR3 is TGTGCCAGCTTCTCGGGCCTAGCGGGGTTTGGGGAGCAGTTCTTC. It specifies CASFSGLAGFGEQFF.

The chain carries TRBV4-2 and TRBJ1-1, with 7 nucleotides matching TRBD1. The germline V gene encodes CDR1 LGHNA and CDR2 YNFKEQ. V trimming: 6 bases; J trimming: 0 bases; junction bases outside the gene matches: 4. The CDR3 has 14 residues. The DNA of the CDR3 is TGTGCCAGCAGATCACAGGGGATGAACACTGAAGCTTTCTTT. Residues: CASRSQGMNTEAFF.